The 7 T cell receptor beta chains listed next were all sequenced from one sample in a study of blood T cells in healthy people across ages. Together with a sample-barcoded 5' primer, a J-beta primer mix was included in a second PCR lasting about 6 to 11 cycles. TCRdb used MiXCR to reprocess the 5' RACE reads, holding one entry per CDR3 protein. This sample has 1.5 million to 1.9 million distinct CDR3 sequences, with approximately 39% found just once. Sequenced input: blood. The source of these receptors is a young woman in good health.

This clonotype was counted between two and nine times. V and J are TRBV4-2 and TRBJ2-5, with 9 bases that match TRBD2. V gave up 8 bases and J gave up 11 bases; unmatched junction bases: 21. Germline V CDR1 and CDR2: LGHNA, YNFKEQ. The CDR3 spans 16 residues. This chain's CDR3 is CASLKGPAGGHNEQYF. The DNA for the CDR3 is TGTGCCAGCCTCAAAGGGCCAGCGGGAGGTCACAATGAGCAGTACTTC.

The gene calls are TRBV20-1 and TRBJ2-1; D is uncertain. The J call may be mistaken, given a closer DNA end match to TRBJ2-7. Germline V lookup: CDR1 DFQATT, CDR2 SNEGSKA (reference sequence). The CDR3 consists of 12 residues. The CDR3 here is CSAHRAHNEQYF. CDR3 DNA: TGCAGTGCTCACCGGGCACACAATGAGCAGTACTTC.

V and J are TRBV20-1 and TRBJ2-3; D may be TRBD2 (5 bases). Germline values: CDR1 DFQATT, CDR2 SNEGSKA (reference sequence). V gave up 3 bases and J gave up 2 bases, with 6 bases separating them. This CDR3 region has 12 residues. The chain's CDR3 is CSASRDTDTQYF. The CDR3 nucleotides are TGCAGTGCTAGCCGGGACACAGATACGCAGTATTTT.

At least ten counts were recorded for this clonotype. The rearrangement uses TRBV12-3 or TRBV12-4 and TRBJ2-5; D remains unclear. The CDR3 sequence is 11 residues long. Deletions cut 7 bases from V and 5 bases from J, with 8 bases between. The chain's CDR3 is CASTLGETQYF. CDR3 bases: TGTGCCAGCACTCTGGGGGAGACCCAGTACTTC.

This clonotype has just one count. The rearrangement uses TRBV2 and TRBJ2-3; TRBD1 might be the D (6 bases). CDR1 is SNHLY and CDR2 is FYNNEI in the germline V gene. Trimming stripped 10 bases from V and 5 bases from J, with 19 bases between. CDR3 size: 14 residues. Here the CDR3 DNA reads TGTGCCACCACCCGCAGGGGAATCATAGATACGCAGTATTTT. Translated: CATTRRGIIDTQYF.

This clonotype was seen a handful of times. The CDR3 spells CASSLGAGATSDSFF. The CDR3, as DNA: TGCGCCAGCAGCTTGGGCGCGGGGGCGACCTCAGATTCGTTCTTC. This chain joins TRBV5-1 and TRBJ2-1; tentatively, D is TRBD2 (7 bases). The V gene lost 0 bases and the J gene lost 15 bases, with 22 bases spanning the gap. Per germline, CDR1 SGHRS and CDR2 YFSETQ. This CDR3 spans 15 amino acids. Complete variable domain (other parts from reference TRBV5-1 and TRBJ2-1): KAGVTQTPRYLIKTRGQQVTLSCSPISGHRSVSWYQQTPGQGLQFLFEYFSETQRNKGNFPGRFSGRQFSNSRSEMNVSTLELGDSALYLCASSLGAGATSDSFFGPGTRLTVL.

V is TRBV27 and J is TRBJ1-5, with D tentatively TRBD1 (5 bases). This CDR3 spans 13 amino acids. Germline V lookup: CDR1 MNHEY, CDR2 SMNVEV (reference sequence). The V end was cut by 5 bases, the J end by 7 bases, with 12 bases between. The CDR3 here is CASSVRVGQPQHF. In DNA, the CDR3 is TGTGCCAGCAGTGTCAGGGTGGGCCAGCCCCAGCATTTT.